The T cell receptor beta chain under discussion was sequenced for a study of cytomegalovirus exposure and HLA in healthy donors (TCRdb year 2017). Broadly, across the study: According to an earlier analysis of 550 to 700 of the donors, roughly 180 million T cells yielded approximately 120 million unique TCR beta sequences and 250 to 350 Gb of sequence data. About 300 gigabases of sequencing data and around 80 million unique TCR sequences made up an early release that covered approximately 700 HLA-typed donors. Of the roughly 400 genotyped donors, about 80% fell in the genetic ancestry cluster associated with self-reported Caucasian donors. The study aimed to test whether cataloging public T cell receptors could reveal signatures of past pathogen exposure. The study used immunosequencing to profile the T cell repertoires of 670 or so subjects and linked those repertoires to cytomegalovirus serostatus. A separate validation cohort of about 110 different subjects was used in addition to the approximately 610-subject first cohort. High-throughput TCR immunosequencing, statistical association of individual TCRs with disease status, and machine learning were combined to predict cytomegalovirus infection status. A later analysis re-analyzed previously published TCR beta repertoires from roughly 630 donors and added high-resolution HLA genotyping to study TCR occurrence patterns. Rather than using new phenotypic data, the later analysis identified candidate immune exposures from TCR beta sequences and from how often those sequences occurred across donors. To decide whether each TCR beta V gene segment behaved as functional or pseudogenic, an earlier analysis of over 500 of the donors relied on high-throughput TCR beta sequencing. Donor age, sex, ethnicity and CMV serostatus were collected together with the repertoire data. In a later genetic analysis, genome-wide SNP genotypes for about 65% of the 666 donors were used, and that subset was treated as a discovery cohort. All discovery cohort repertoires had been generated on a single sequencing platform. HLA typing covered class I and class II loci at four-digit resolution. The number of typed donors differed by locus: about 620-630 for A, B, C, DRB1 and DQB1; some 500 for DQA1; roughly 600 for DPA1; and around 450 for DPB1. A handful of DR-DQ haplotypes were handled as single units for association and clustering because linkage in the cohort was strong. Among about 410 genotyped donors of the cohort, an average of about 220,000 unique TCR beta nucleotide sequences was sequenced per donor, of which about 18% were non-productive.

The method was the immunoSEQ multiplex PCR assay. For the multiplex PCR, a mixture combining 60 forward primers for TCR Vbeta segments and 13 reverse primers for TCR Jbeta segments was used. A multiplex PCR assay on genomic DNA amplified the CDR3 region of rearranged TCR beta genes. The amplified TCR beta libraries were sequenced on the Illumina HiSeq System as 87-base-pair reads. The authors processed their data as follows. In a later analysis, 70 million to 95 million unique TCR beta chains were counted across the 690 or so repertoires, and roughly 11 million of these chains were shared by at least two donors. A nearest-neighbor algorithm error-corrected the raw reads and collapsed the reads into unique sequences, merging closely related sequences to remove PCR and sequencing errors. V, D and J gene segments were assigned by aligning CDR3 sequences to IMGT reference sequences. For a sequence to be retained, a match of at least six nucleotides to both a V gene segment and a J gene segment was required. Rearrangements were called productive when the CDR3 lacked stop codons and stayed in frame with V and J; all others were non-productive. Following IMGT convention, CDR3 was defined as the stretch from the second conserved V-encoded cysteine to the conserved J-encoded phenylalanine. The earlier analysis of 500 to 650 of the donors excluded any sequence lacking an unambiguous match to a single V gene segment. In an earlier analysis of a few hundred of the donors, V segments were called functional above 56.7% productive rearrangements and were called segregating when the between-donor standard deviation exceeded 5%. A statistical classification framework was built to diagnose cytomegalovirus status from the catalog of TCR beta chain sequences. In a later analysis, TCR nucleotide sequences were compared against IMGT/GENE-DB human TR gene sequences so that V and J genes could be assigned. In a later analysis, CDR3 sequences and most-parsimonious VDJ recombination scenarios were assigned using the TCRdist pipeline. In a later analysis, each TCR beta chain was defined by its CDR3 amino acid sequence together with its V-gene family, and reads lacking a unique V-gene family were excluded. In a later analysis, several hundred highly shared, low-generation-probability nucleotide sequences were removed to address suspected cross-contamination and a sequencing artifact. In a later analysis, a clonal expansion index was calculated for each public chain from normalized within-repertoire ranks of inferred template counts. A later analysis computed generation probabilities with a VDJ recombination model fitted to out-of-frame rearrangements, and checked the results against IGoR. In a later analysis, TCR-TCR, TCR-HLA and TCR-CMV co-occurrence was scored with hypergeometric tests, and a repertoire-size bias correction was applied to TCR pairs. In a later analysis, false discovery rates were estimated by permuting HLA or CMV assignments 20 times. In a later analysis, co-occurring TCRs were grouped using DBSCAN, with TCRdist sequence similarity added in when clustering inside HLA-allele-positive subsets. For co-occurrence clustering, repertoires with fewer than 30,000 or more than 120,000 public chains were excluded, along with 4 to 6 repertoires with anomalous nucleotide sharing. Held by TCRdb, this immuneACCESS table contains in-frame sequences only and omits some clones. Under half of the omission traces to an unresolved V gene where checked; the cause of the rest is unknown. V and J calls plus clone size are reproduced from that table; the DNA served to infer D and trimming. The sample table contains 150,000 or so clones; only one count was recorded for 80% to 85% of them. The ten largest account for roughly 1% of the sample.

The cohort comprised around 690 healthy bone marrow donors. Cohort members were all nominally healthy when sampled, although unrecorded immune exposures were likely present. The donor tested CMV seronegative, placing the donor among the 352 seronegative members of the cohort. A peripheral blood sample was provided by each donor, and peripheral blood mononuclear cells were used for TCR beta sequencing. The Qiagen DNeasy Blood Extraction Kit was used to extract genomic DNA from the blood cell samples. Relative to germline, V is 5 bases shorter and J is 4 bases shorter, with 12 bases between their ends. The CDR3 sequence holds 13 residues, the cysteine and phenylalanine included. The DNA shown is the 39-base CDR3, in frame from base 1. CDR1 LNHNV and CDR2 YYDKDF are derived from the germline V gene (reference sequence). About this clone itself: Which antigen it targets is not known. Base qualities are not provided; no much larger clone lies one nucleotide away.

General findings and caveats noted by the study authors: Three of the identified cytomegalovirus-associated TCR beta chains were confirmed in vitro to be specific for cytomegalovirus antigens. This cohort had only TCR beta chains sequenced, and the lack of alpha or paired-chain data limited which features could be detected. Because some donors lacked HLA typing at each locus, the association tests relied only on the typed subset. Approximately 18 rarely observed V segments, including chromosome 9 orphons, were excluded from the earlier analysis of approximately 500 of the donors because counts were too low. A later analysis found that HLA-associated TCR beta chains were more clonally expanded and had lower generation probabilities than equally common non-associated chains. A later analysis reported that several top co-occurrence clusters appeared linked to parvovirus B19, influenza, CMV and Epstein-Barr virus. In a later analysis, the rate of TCR association differed among HLA loci, with DRB1 alleles having the most associated TCRs and HLA-C alleles having the fewest. Sequencing depth was assumed to be roughly uniform across donors in the presence/absence analyses, though that assumption may not hold. In both the original and validation cohorts, the classifier was reported to diagnose cytomegalovirus status with high specificity and sensitivity. Immune exposure information for the cohort was limited to CMV serostatus. In the study, approximately 150 TCR beta chains were listed as associated with cytomegalovirus. The authors suggested that the approach could potentially be generalized to other disease states and immunological phenotypes. A later genetic analysis reported fewer N-insertions in productive TCRs among donors in an Asian-associated ancestry cluster than the roughly 700-donor mean. A later analysis found that most CMV-associated TCR beta chains appeared HLA-restricted, with HLA associations seemingly driven largely by CMV exposure. Correlated functional status among segregating V segments might be attributable to linkage disequilibrium, but an unknown experimental factor could not be ruled out. A cluster of highly shared sequence variants was judged likely to represent a technical artifact of the sequencing pipeline. Assigning TCR associations to individual alleles was difficult when HLA alleles, especially DR and DQ, strongly co-occurred. In a later analysis, over 15,000 TCR beta sequences were associated with specific HLA alleles at a false discovery rate of 0.05. V-gene and J-gene trimming of TCR beta chains was associated with a missense DCLRE1C variant in a later genetic analysis, and the association was replicated in an independent cohort. A further reported finding was that TCR beta sequences accurately predicted the HLA-A and HLA-B alleles for most subjects in the first cohort. In an earlier analysis of under 600 of the donors, most TCR beta V segments were observed in productive rearrangements about 87% or about 30% of the time, broadly matching IMGT annotations. Most TCR sequences were observed very rarely across donors, whereas some public TCRs were present in many individuals. The 87-base-pair reads could not distinguish some IMGT-functional V segments, including TRBV6-2 and TRBV6-3, so those segments were excluded.

Material for sequencing was PBMCs. The sequence derives from a man younger than 40 in good health and CMV-seronegative. Here the chain combines TRBV15 and TRBJ2-7; tentative D gene TRBD1, with 5 bases matching. In nucleotide form, the sequence is TGTGCCACCAGCGCGGACACATCATACGAGCAGTACTTC. Its protein is CATSADTSYEQYF.